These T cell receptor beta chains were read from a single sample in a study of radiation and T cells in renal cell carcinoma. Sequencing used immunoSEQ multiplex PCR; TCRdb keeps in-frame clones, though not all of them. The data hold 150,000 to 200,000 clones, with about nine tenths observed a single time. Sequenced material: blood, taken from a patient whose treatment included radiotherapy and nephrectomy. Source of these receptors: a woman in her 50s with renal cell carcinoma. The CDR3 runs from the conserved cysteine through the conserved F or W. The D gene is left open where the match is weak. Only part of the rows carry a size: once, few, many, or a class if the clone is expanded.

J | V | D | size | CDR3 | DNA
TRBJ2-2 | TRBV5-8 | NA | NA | CASSLYGASTGELFF | TGTGCCAGCAGCTTGTATGGGGCTAGCACCGGGGAGCTGTTTTTT
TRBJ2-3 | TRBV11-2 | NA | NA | CASRRPFRGDSTDTQYF | TGTGCCAGCAGGCGTCCTTTTAGGGGTGATAGCACAGATACGCAGTATTTT
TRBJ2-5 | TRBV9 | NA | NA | CASSVATGRASYQETQYF | TGTGCCAGCAGCGTAGCTACGGGCAGGGCTTCGTACCAAGAGACCCAGTACTTC
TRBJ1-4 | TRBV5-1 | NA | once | CASSLTGDSSTNEKLFF | TGCGCCAGCAGCTTGACAGGTGACTCCTCAACTAATGAAAAACTGTTTTTT
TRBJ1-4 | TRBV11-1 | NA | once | CASSARAGEKLFF | TGTGCCAGCAGCGCCCGGGCGGGAGAAAAACTGTTTTTT
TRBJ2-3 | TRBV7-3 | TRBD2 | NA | CASSLGPSGGPDTQYF | TGTGCCAGCAGCTTAGGGCCTAGCGGGGGACCAGATACGCAGTATTTT
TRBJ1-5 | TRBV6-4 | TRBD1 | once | CASRAEDRGRSNQPQHF | TGTGCCAGCAGAGCCGAGGACAGGGGCCGTAGCAATCAGCCCCAGCATTTT
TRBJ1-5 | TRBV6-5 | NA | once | CASRKEGNQPQHF | TGTGCCAGCCGCAAGGAGGGCAATCAGCCCCAGCATTTT
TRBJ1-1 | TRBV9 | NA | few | CASSVATGSGTEAFF | TGTGCCAGCAGCGTAGCTACAGGGAGTGGCACTGAAGCTTTCTTT
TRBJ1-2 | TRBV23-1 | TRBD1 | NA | CASRTGGRVYGYTF | TGCGCCAGCAGAACAGGGGGAAGGGTCTATGGCTACACCTTC
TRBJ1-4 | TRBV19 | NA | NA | CASKGTRYADGNEKLFF | TGTGCCAGTAAGGGGACCCGTTATGCCGACGGTAATGAAAAACTGTTTTTT
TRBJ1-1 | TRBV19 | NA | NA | CASSIRRGQMNTEAFF | TGTGCCAGTAGTATTAGAAGGGGACAAATGAACACTGAAGCTTTCTTT
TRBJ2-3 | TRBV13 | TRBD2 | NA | CASSMLAGAGDTQYF | TGTGCCAGCTCTATGCTAGCGGGGGCCGGAGATACGCAGTATTTT
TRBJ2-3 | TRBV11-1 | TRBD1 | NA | CASSPGTDAYVDTQYF | TGTGCCAGCAGTCCCGGGACAGACGCTTACGTAGATACGCAGTATTTT
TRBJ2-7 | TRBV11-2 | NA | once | CASSPTASSDEQYF | TGTGCCAGCAGCCCGACGGCTAGCTCTGACGAGCAGTACTTC
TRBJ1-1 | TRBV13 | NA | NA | CASSGDESSRALNTEAFF | TGTGCCAGCAGCGGGGACGAATCCAGCAGGGCACTGAACACTGAAGCTTTCTTT
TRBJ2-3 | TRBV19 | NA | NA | CASEDSPSTDTQYF | TGTGCCAGTGAAGACTCTCCTAGCACAGATACGCAGTATTTT
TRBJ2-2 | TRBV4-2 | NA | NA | CASDRANTGELFF | TGTGCCAGCGACCGAGCGAACACCGGGGAGCTGTTTTTT
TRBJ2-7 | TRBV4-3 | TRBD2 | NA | CASSQIATSPYEQYF | TGCGCCAGCAGCCAGATAGCGACTAGCCCCTACGAGCAGTACTTC
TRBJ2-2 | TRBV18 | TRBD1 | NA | CASSPGTATGELFF | TGTGCCAGCTCACCTGGGACAGCCACCGGGGAGCTGTTTTTT
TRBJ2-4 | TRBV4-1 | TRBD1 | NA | CASSQGLTGGGGNIQYF | TGCGCCAGCAGCCAAGGTCTGACAGGGGGCGGTGGAAACATTCAGTACTTC
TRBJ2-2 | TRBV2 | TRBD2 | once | CASSGAGGTGAGELFF | TGTGCCAGCAGTGGAGCGGGGGGGACCGGTGCCGGGGAGCTGTTTTTT
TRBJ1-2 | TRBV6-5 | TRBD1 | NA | CASSSFYRGSNYGYTF | TGTGCCAGCAGTTCTTTCTACAGGGGTTCTAACTATGGCTACACCTTC
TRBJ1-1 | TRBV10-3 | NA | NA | CAISGPTGGDTEAFF | TGTGCCATCAGTGGCCCGACAGGAGGGGACACTGAAGCTTTCTTT
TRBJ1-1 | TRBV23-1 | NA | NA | CASKQGTNTEAFF | TGCGCCAGCAAACAGGGTACGAACACTGAAGCTTTCTTT
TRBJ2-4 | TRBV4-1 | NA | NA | CASSQDPLAKNIQYF | TGCGCCAGCAGCCAAGACCCACTAGCCAAAAACATTCAGTACTTC
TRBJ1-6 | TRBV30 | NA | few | CAWSVIVASPLHF | TGTGCCTGGAGTGTAATTGTCGCTTCACCCCTCCACTTT
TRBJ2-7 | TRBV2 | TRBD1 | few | CASSADRASYEQYF | TGTGCCAGCAGCGCCGACAGGGCCTCCTACGAGCAGTACTTC
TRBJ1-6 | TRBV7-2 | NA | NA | CASSLGGSSYNSPLHF | TGTGCCAGCAGCTTAGGAGGGAGCTCCTATAATTCACCCCTCCACTTT
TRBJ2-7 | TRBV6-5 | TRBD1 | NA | CASSLGQDYEQYF | TGTGCCAGCAGTTTGGGACAGGACTACGAGCAGTACTTC
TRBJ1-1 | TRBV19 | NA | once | CASSATGWGTEAFF | TGTGCCAGTAGTGCGACAGGTTGGGGCACTGAAGCTTTCTTT
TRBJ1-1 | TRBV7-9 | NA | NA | CASSFSAGRVGEAFF | TGTGCCAGCAGCTTTTCCGCAGGGAGGGTAGGTGAAGCTTTCTTT
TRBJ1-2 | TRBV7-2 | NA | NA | CASSLVLPTIGGYTF | TGTGCCAGCAGCTTAGTCCTCCCCACTATCGGCGGCTACACCTTC